The 21 T cell receptor beta chains listed next were all sequenced from one sample in a study of blood T cell repertoires in COVID-19. The table came from immunoSEQ multiplex PCR; TCRdb's copy has only in-frame clones and leaves some out. The sample contains a few hundred thousand clones, around 89% of which appear only once. Sequencing input: peripheral blood. All receptors come from a woman aged 25 to 39 who had recovered from COVID-19.

This clone was seen just once. This chain uses TRBV4-2 with TRBJ2-1, with 7 bases lining up with TRBD2. From germline, CDR1 is LGHNA and CDR2 YNFKEQ. The length of the CDR3 is 16 residues. J lost 4 bases, V lost 2 bases, and 8 bases had no gene match. This chain's CDR3 is CASSQSLALGYNEQFF. The CDR3 DNA sequence: TGTGCCAGCAGCCAATCACTAGCGTTGGGATACAATGAGCAGTTCTTC.

The rearrangement uses TRBV2 and TRBJ2-3, with 10 bases aligning to TRBD1. This CDR3 has 13 amino acids. Germline V gives CDR1 SNHLY, CDR2 FYNNEI. The V gene end was trimmed by 6 bases and the J gene end by 3 bases; junction bases not matched to a gene: 0. The DNA for the CDR3 is TGTGCCAGCAGGGACAGGGGGACAGATACGCAGTATTTT. Translation: CASRDRGTDTQYF. The entire variable domain, with the rest obtained from reference TRBV2 and TRBJ2-3, is as follows: EPEVTQTPSHQVTQMGQEVILRCVPISNHLYFYWYRQILGQKVEFLVSFYNNEISEKSEIFDDQFSVERPDGSNFTLKIRSTKLEDSAMYFCASRDRGTDTQYFGPGTRLTVL.

This rearrangement joins TRBV29-1 to TRBJ1-1, with D maybe TRBD1 (5 bases). V dropped 6 bases and J dropped 3 bases, with 11 bases sitting between them. There are 12 residues in the CDR3. The germline V gene encodes CDR1 SQVTM and CDR2 ANQGSEA. The CDR3 sequence: CSVYGADTEAFF. CDR3 nucleotide sequence: TGCAGCGTCTATGGGGCGGACACTGAAGCTTTCTTT.

V is TRBV29-1 and J is TRBJ2-7, with unresolved D. V lost 4 bases, J lost 9 bases, and 19 bases lay in between. Germline values: CDR1 SQVTM, CDR2 ANQGSEA. This CDR3 comprises 13 residues. Written as DNA, the CDR3 is TGCAGCGTTGCCCTGGAGCGTACTGTCGGGCAGTACTTC. Translating gives CSVALERTVGQYF.

This chain uses TRBV5-4 with TRBJ2-7; D may be TRBD1 (6 bases). Germline CDR1 and CDR2: SGHNT and YYREEE (reference sequence). Trimming pared 4 bases from V and 0 bases from J, leaving 14 bases between. The CDR3 spans 15 residues. CDR3 sequence (DNA): TGTGCCAGCAGCAGAGAAGGACAGAGCTCCTACGAGCAGTACTTC. Residues: CASSREGQSSYEQYF.

This rearrangement joins TRBV5-4 to TRBJ2-1, with 7 nucleotides matching TRBD2. CDR1 and CDR2 (germline): SGHNT, YYREEE (reference sequence). The CDR3 length is 14 residues. Trimming removed 4 bases from V and 8 bases from J; junction bases left unmatched: 9. The CDR3 here is CASSTSASLDEQFF. As DNA, the CDR3 is TGTGCCAGCAGCACTAGCGCTTCCCTCGATGAGCAGTTCTTC.

This clone has just a few counts. The chain combines TRBV5-1 with TRBJ2-1; 8 bases align to TRBD2. CDR3 length: 17 residues. The V and J ends lost 1 base and 2 bases, in that order; junction bases with no gene match: 8. Germline CDR1 is SGHRS and CDR2 is YFSETQ. CDR3 sequence reads: CASSLYPPGLAYNEQFF. DNA of the CDR3: TGCGCCAGCAGCTTGTACCCACCGGGACTAGCCTACAATGAGCAGTTCTTC.

The gene calls are TRBV7-9 and TRBJ2-7, with TRBD1 identical over 7 bases. Trimming cost V 7 bases and J 0 bases; bases outside gene matches: 6. Per germline, CDR1 SEHNR and CDR2 FQNEAQ (reference sequence). CDR3 length: 14 amino acids. This chain's CDR3 is CASNPDRASYEQYF. CDR3 coding DNA: TGTGCCAGCAACCCAGACAGGGCCTCCTACGAGCAGTACTTC.

V is TRBV28 and J is TRBJ2-7, with 9 bases lining up with TRBD1. The germline gives CDR1 MDHEN, CDR2 SYDVKM. Losses at the gene ends were 5 bases for V and 3 bases for J; bases not matched to a gene: 11. The CDR3 loop spans 16 amino acids. The CDR3 here is CASSPAGQGRNYEQYF. The DNA for the CDR3 is TGTGCCAGCAGTCCAGCCGGACAGGGGAGGAACTACGAGCAGTACTTC.

The rearrangement uses TRBV6-2 or TRBV6-3 and TRBJ1-2, with TRBD1 matching over 9 bases. CDR1 and CDR2 from the germline V gene are MNHEY and SVGEGT. The CDR3 is made up of 14 amino acids. V lost 5 bases to trimming and J lost 8 bases; unmatched junction nucleotides: 9. CDR3 region: CASSEGQGRKGYTF. As DNA, the CDR3 is TGTGCCAGCAGTGAGGGACAGGGAAGAAAGGGCTACACCTTC.

This clone was picked up a small number of times. The genes are TRBV14 and TRBJ1-2; D not certain. This CDR3 is built from 15 residues. The V gene's germline CDR1 is SGHDN and CDR2 FVKESK. Trimming cost V 2 bases and J 4 bases, with 14 bases left between them. CDR3 protein: CASSQSATLAYGYTF. The CDR3 region has the DNA TGTGCCAGCAGCCAAAGCGCGACCCTGGCCTATGGCTACACCTTC. Full variable domain (outside the CDR3, taken from reference TRBV14 and TRBJ1-2): EAGVTQFPSHSVIEKGQTVTLRCDPISGHDNLYWYRRVMGKEIKFLLHFVKESKQDESGMPNNRFLAERTGGTYSTLKVQPAELEDSGVYFCASSQSATLAYGYTFGSGTRLTVV.

The chain combines TRBV6-1 with TRBJ1-5; TRBD1 might be the D (5 bases). Trimming left V 1 base short and J 4 bases short, with 17 bases between. The CDR3 loop spans 17 amino acids. CDR1 and CDR2 from the germline V gene are MNHNS and SASEGT. The CDR3 coding sequence is TGTGCCAGCAGTGAAGAGGTGGGGGGACTCAGAAATCAGCCCCAGCATTTT. This codes for CASSEEVGGLRNQPQHF.

This clone appeared a few times. The rearrangement links TRBV3-1 (or the pseudogene TRBV3-2) to TRBJ1-1; D remains unclear. The CDR3 has 12 amino acids. Germline V gene data show CDR1 as LGHDT and CDR2 as YNNKEL (reference sequence). Trimming took off 8 bases at V and 6 bases at J, with 13 bases between the two ends. The chain's CDR3 is CASSSVGAEAFF. In nucleotides, the CDR3 is TGTGCCAGCTCTTCCGTGGGAGCTGAAGCTTTCTTT.

The chain couples TRBV14 to TRBJ1-3; D gene ambiguous. This CDR3 has 15 residues. V lost 1 base and J 5 bases, leaving 12 bases between the germline ends. CDR1 SGHDN and CDR2 FVKESK come from the germline V gene. The CDR3 sequence is CASSQVTESRNTIYF. The DNA of the CDR3 is TGTGCCAGCAGCCAAGTGACGGAGAGCCGAAACACCATATATTTT.

The rearrangement joins TRBV10-3 to TRBJ1-1, with D possibly matching TRBD1 (6 bases). V gave up 0 bases and J gave up 5 bases, with 16 bases separating them. Per germline, CDR1 ENHRY and CDR2 SYGVKD. The CDR3 length is 16 residues. CDR3 nucleotide sequence: TGTGCCATCAGTGAGTCTAGAGGGGGAAGTAGGACTGAAGCTTTCTTT. Encoded protein: CAISESRGGSRTEAFF.

A single count supports this clone. V and J are TRBV27 and TRBJ1-6, with D perhaps matching TRBD1 (6 bases). CDR3 length: 14 amino acids. Per germline, CDR1 MNHEY and CDR2 SMNVEV (reference sequence). The V and J ends lost 8 bases and 4 bases respectively, with 12 bases between them. CDR3 residues: CASGSDRYNSPLHF. CDR3 nucleotides: TGTGCCAGCGGATCGGACAGATATAATTCACCCCTCCACTTT.

The gene calls are TRBV2 and TRBJ1-6; D is unresolved. The CDR3 consists of 11 residues. The ends were cut back, 5 bases at V and 10 bases at J, with 6 bases in the middle. Per the germline V gene, CDR1 is SNHLY and CDR2 is FYNNEI. CDR3 loop: CASSYSSPLHF. CDR3 nucleotides: TGTGCCAGCAGTTATTCCTCACCCCTCCACTTT.

V is TRBV28 and J is TRBJ1-5; the D gene is possibly TRBD1 (5 bases). CDR1 and CDR2 from the germline V gene are MDHEN and SYDVKM. This CDR3 has 16 residues. Trimming pared 5 bases from V and 2 bases from J, leaving 16 bases between. The CDR3 here is CASSGGEPRGNQPQHF. The CDR3, as DNA: TGTGCCAGCAGTGGAGGGGAGCCCAGGGGCAATCAGCCCCAGCATTTT.

V is TRBV18 and J is TRBJ2-5; a possible D gene is TRBD1 (5 bases). Germline CDR1 KGHSH, CDR2 LQKENI. Between the trimmed V and J ends, which lost 0 bases and 5 bases, there was a span of 13 bases. The CDR3 extends over 15 amino acids. The CDR3 nucleotides read TGTGCCAGCTCACCACCGGCAGGGTTGGCCGAGACCCAGTACTTC. Protein sequence: CASSPPAGLAETQYF.

This clone was counted a single time. V and J are TRBV5-5 and TRBJ2-2; TRBD1 might be the D (6 bases). In germline, CDR1 is SGHKS, CDR2 YYEKEE (reference sequence). V lost 4 bases to trimming and J lost 0 bases, with 13 bases between them. The CDR3 is 16 residues long. This CDR3 reads CASSLQGSTNTGELFF. Written as DNA, the CDR3 is TGTGCCAGCAGCCTTCAGGGGTCCACGAACACCGGGGAGCTGTTTTTT.

A few counts support this clone. V is TRBV9 and J is TRBJ2-5; 10 positions match TRBD2. CDR3 length equals 17 residues. The junction had 11 bases not matched to a gene; V was cut back by 4 bases and J by 2 bases. Germline CDR1 reads SGDLS; CDR2 reads YYNGEE. This CDR3 is CASSLGASGGSQETQYF. Written as DNA, the CDR3 is TGTGCCAGCAGCCTAGGGGCTAGCGGGGGATCACAAGAGACCCAGTACTTC.